This T cell receptor beta chain was found in a study of T cells in Graves' hyperthyroidism and ophthalmopathy. Study results and caveats: Most thyroid clonotypes that were expanded above 0.001 also turned up in blood.

An absence of ophthalmopathy progression within 18 months meant stable Graves' hyperthyroidism. The hyperthyroidism patients had all been newly diagnosed, and their disease duration was under 2 months. Their ages ranged from 18 to 65 years. Clinical symptoms, serum thyroxine and TRAb, thyroid ultrasound and orbital computed tomography were used for the diagnoses. TCR beta CDR3 regions were amplified from RNA transcripts. With the HTBI primer set, the TCR CDR3 went through a first round of RT-PCR. Using its own MiXCR run on the multiplex PCR reads, TCRdb lists one record per CDR3 protein. The sample consists of 600,000 to 800,000 distinct CDR3 sequences, around a third of them appearing once. V shed 8 bases, J shed 4 bases, and the junction held 7 bases outside the gene matches. CDR1 and CDR2 from the germline V gene are SEHNR and FQNEAQ (reference sequence). The CDR3 sequence is 13 residues long. This clonotype showed up many times. Its antigen is currently unknown.

The clonotype comes from a middle-aged woman with Graves' hyperthyroidism. Sequenced input: blood. The chain recombines TRBV7-9 with TRBJ2-7, with 8 positions matching TRBD1. CDR3 DNA sequence: TGTGCCAGCCGCGGACAGGGTGTATACGAGCAGTACTTC. Residues: CASRGQGVYEQYF. Combining the CDR3 with reference TRBV7-9 and TRBJ2-7 gives the whole variable domain DTGVSQNPRHKITKRGQNVTFRCDPISEHNRLYWYRQTLGQGPEFLTYFQNEAQLEKSRLLSDRFSAERPKGSFSTLEIQRTEQGDSAMYLCASRGQGVYEQYFGPGTRLTVT.